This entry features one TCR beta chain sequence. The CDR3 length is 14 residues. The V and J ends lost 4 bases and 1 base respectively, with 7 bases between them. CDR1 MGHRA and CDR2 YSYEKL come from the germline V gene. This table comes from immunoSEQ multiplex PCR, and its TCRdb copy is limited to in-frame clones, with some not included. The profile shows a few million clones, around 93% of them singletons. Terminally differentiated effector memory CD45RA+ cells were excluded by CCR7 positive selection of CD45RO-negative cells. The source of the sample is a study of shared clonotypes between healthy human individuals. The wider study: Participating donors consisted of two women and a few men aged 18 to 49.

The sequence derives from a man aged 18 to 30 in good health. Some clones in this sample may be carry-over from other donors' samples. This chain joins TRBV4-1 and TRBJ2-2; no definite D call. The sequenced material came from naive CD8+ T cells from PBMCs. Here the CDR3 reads CASSPLENTGELFF. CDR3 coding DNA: TGCGCCAGCAGCCCTTTGGAGAACACCGGGGAGCTGTTTTTT.